This T cell receptor (beta chain) was documented in a study of T cell repertoires in cytomegalovirus infection. Study details: The public TCR beta signatures pointed to both CMV infection and matching HLA type. Study-level points and caveats: Within the response measured ex vivo, HLA-C-restricted CMV-specific TCR beta clonotypes were dominant.

V lost 5 bases, J lost 3 bases, and 16 bases lay in between. CDR3 length: 15 amino acids. From germline, CDR1 is SEHNR and CDR2 FQNEAQ (reference sequence). About this clonotype: The antigen is not known.

From the reads, TCRdb called clonotypes with MiXCR, one entry per CDR3 protein. The sample lists 350,000 to 450,000 distinct CDR3 sequences, around 18% occurring once. The receptor was derived from a human donor in good health (CMV status not recorded). Some clones in this sample may be carry-over from other donors' samples. V is TRBV7-9 and J is TRBJ1-1; the D gene is possibly TRBD1 (6 bases). Sequenced input: PBMCs. The CDR3 protein is CASSPLGAGDTEAFF. As DNA, the CDR3 is TGTGCCAGCAGCCCTCTAGGGGCAGGGGACACTGAAGCTTTCTTT.